This T cell receptor (beta chain) stems from a study of blood T cell repertoires in COVID-19 (dated by TCRdb to the early 2020s). Notes on the research overall: Samples covering the acute and convalescent phases of COVID-19 were provided by collaborators in the United States, Italy and Spain. The prospective study material was composed of cDNA or gDNA derived from T cells, B-cell-depleted T cells, or PBMCs. Subjects who had been exposed to COVID-19, were actively infected with it, or had recovered from it provided the deeply sampled blood TCRbeta repertoires that made up the dataset. The repertoires were released in a freely available public database intended as a resource for research on the immune response to SARS-CoV-2. The samples were drawn from two sources: the first 160 participants of the ongoing ImmuneRACE study, and 1,200 or so subjects contributed by 6 global collaborators. Sample metadata almost always included a de-identified subject ID, COVID-19 status, age in years and sex. Where available, HLA class I and class II types were taken from metadata supplied by the sample provider and were not determined by assay-based typing. Broad study findings and their caveats: How much clinical and demographic metadata was included differed by source and by participant, and the metadata was provided uncurated.

To note about this clone: No antigen is known for it. No much larger clonotype is one base removed from it; base qualities were not supplied. Other DNA variants within this sample encode the same CDR3.

Participants in the prospective study were aged 18 to 89 years, lived in under 30 United States geographic areas, and enrolled through a virtual design. To assign participants to cohorts, the prospective study relied on clinical history that participants themselves reported in a screening survey and a study questionnaire. Exposed participants were defined as having been in contact with someone with a PCR-confirmed or clinician-diagnosed COVID-19 case within 2 weeks of study entry. In the prospective study, whole blood, serum and a nasopharyngeal or oropharyngeal swab were collected from each participant by mobile phlebotomists. Participants in the prospective study had the option to provide additional blood draws and questionnaires over an approximately two-month period. Before DNA extraction, blood samples from the prospective study were shipped at room temperature or frozen. The immunoSEQ Assay, a bias-controlled multiplex PCR, was used to amplify TCRbeta CDR3 regions from genomic DNA. The study's processing was this. The number of nucleated cells in each sample was estimated from the amplification of reference gene primers within the assay. To quantify the absolute abundance of each unique TCRbeta CDR3 rearrangement, sequence reads were collapsed and filtered. Productive Simpson clonality was computed per sample as the square root of Simpson's diversity index over productive rearrangements. TCRdb holds this immuneACCESS table with in-frame rearrangements only. Some clones are missing; in checked studies, unresolved V genes explain under half, and the rest has no known cause. V, J and clone size were drawn from that table, and D and trimming were deduced from the DNA. The sample table holds about 240,000 clones, of which under 90% were seen once. The top ten clones comprise approximately 3.8% of the sample.

This TCR was sampled from a woman aged 40 to 50 who had been exposed to COVID-19. Source material: PBMCs or T cells enriched from blood (not recorded which).

The bases read TGCGCCAGCAGCTTGGAGCTGGGTCGGGGCACCATATATTTT. This gives the protein CASSLELGRGTIYF. The sequence joins TRBV5-1 to TRBJ1-3, with no reliable assignment of the D segment. V is cut by 0 bases and J by 9 bases, and the space between the germline ends is 13 bases. The CDR3, cysteine through phenylalanine, is 14 amino acids long. The DNA shown is the 42-base CDR3, in frame from base 1. As encoded in the germline V gene, CDR1 is SGHRS while CDR2 is YFSETQ.